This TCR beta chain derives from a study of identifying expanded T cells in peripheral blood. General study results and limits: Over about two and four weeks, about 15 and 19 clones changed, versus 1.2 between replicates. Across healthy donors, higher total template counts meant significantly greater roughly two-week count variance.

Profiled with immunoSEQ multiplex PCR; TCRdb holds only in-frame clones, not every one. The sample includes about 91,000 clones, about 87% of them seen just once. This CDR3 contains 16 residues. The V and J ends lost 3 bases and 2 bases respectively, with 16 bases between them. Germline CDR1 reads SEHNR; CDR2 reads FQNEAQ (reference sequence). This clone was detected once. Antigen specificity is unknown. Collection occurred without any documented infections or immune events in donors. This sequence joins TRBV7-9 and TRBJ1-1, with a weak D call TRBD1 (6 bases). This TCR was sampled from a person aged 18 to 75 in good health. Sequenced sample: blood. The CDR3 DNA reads TGTGCCAGCAGCTTCCCGCCACAGGGCTCCAACACTGAAGCTTTCTTT. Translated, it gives CASSFPPQGSNTEAFF. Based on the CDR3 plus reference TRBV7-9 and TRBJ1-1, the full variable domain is DTGVSQNPRHKITKRGQNVTFRCDPISEHNRLYWYRQTLGQGPEFLTYFQNEAQLEKSRLLSDRFSAERPKGSFSTLEIQRTEQGDSAMYLCASSFPPQGSNTEAFFGQGTRLTVV.